One T cell receptor beta chain is described in this entry. Its recognized antigen is unknown. No base quality information exists; no much larger clone differs at one position. Whole blood was collected in K2EDTA tubes by collaborating institutions according to the institutions' own protocols. For TCRbeta analysis, collaborators shipped samples in one of three forms: frozen whole blood, isolated PBMCs, or DNA extracted from either of those sample types. This specimen comes from a study of blood T cell repertoires in COVID-19 (dated by TCRdb to the early 2020s). With respect to the entire study: The collaborator samples originated in the United States, Italy and Spain and spanned the acute and convalescent phases of COVID-19. The material from the prospective study consisted of cDNA or gDNA derived from T cells, B-cell-depleted T cells, or PBMCs. The dataset comprised deeply sampled blood TCRbeta repertoires from subjects exposed to, actively infected with, or recovered from COVID-19. A freely available public database, intended as a resource for researchers studying the immune response to SARS-CoV-2, is where the repertoires were released. Samples were obtained from the ongoing ImmuneRACE study (first 160 participants) and from some 1,200 subjects provided by 6 global collaborators. Sample metadata almost always included a de-identified subject ID, COVID-19 status, age in years and sex. Where available, HLA class I and class II types were taken from metadata supplied by the sample provider and were not determined by assay-based typing. What the authors observed across the whole study: Clinical and demographic metadata were provided uncurated, with the amount varying by source and participant.

CDR1 and CDR2 (LGHDT, YNNKEL) derive from the germline V gene (reference sequence). The CDR3 numbers 15 residues from cysteine through phenylalanine. The CDR3 DNA has 45 bases and is translated from base 1. V was cut back by 2 bases and J by 3 bases, leaving a gap of 13 bases between them. The immunoSEQ Assay, a bias-controlled multiplex PCR, was used to amplify TCRbeta CDR3 regions from genomic DNA. From the authors' description of their analysis: Nucleated cell counts per sample were estimated from amplification of reference gene primers within the assay. To quantify the absolute abundance of each unique TCRbeta CDR3 rearrangement, sequence reads were collapsed and filtered. For each sample, productive Simpson clonality was calculated as the square root of Simpson's diversity index across productive rearrangements. The table was pulled from immuneACCESS by TCRdb, which kept in-frame rearrangements only. Such tables lose some clones; where checked, under half of the loss comes from unresolved V genes, and the rest has no known cause. V, J and clone size are those of that table, while D and trimming were read from the DNA. The sample records about 61,000 clones, roughly nine tenths of which are singletons. Roughly 8.6% of the sample comes from the top ten.

The receptor was isolated from a human donor in a cohort sampled during active COVID-19. Material for sequencing was peripheral blood. Rearrangement joined TRBV3-1 (or the pseudogene TRBV3-2) to TRBJ2-5; TRBD1 could be the D gene, as 6 bases match. The DNA is as follows: TGTGCCAGCAGCCAAACACACCGACAGGAAGAGACCCAGTACTTC. Its protein is CASSQTHRQEETQYF.